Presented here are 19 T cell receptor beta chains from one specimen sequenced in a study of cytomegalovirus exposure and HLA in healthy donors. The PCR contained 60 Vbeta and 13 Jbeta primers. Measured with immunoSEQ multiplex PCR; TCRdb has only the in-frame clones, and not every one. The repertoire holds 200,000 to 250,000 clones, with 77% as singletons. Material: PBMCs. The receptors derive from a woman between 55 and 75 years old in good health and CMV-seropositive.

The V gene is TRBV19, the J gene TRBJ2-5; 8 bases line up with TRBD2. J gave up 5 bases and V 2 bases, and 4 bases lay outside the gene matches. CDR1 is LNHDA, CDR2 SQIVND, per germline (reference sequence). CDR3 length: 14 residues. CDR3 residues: CASSIRGLGETQYF. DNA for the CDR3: TGTGCCAGTAGTATAAGGGGACTAGGGGAGACCCAGTACTTC.

CDR3 sequence: CASSQRTASYEQYF. In DNA form, the CDR3 reads TGCGCCAGCAGCCAAAGGACAGCCTCCTACGAGCAGTACTTC. The chain employs TRBV5-1 and TRBJ2-7; tentative D call: TRBD1 (6 bases). The germline V and J ends were trimmed by 4 bases and 0 bases, with 11 bases remaining between them. Per the germline V gene, CDR1 is SGHRS and CDR2 is YFSETQ. CDR3 length: 14 residues.

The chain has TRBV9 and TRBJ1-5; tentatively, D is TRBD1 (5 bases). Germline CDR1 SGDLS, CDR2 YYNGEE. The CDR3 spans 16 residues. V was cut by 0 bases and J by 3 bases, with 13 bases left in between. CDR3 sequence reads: CASSVGDSRDNQPQHF. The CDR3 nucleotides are TGTGCCAGCAGCGTAGGTGACAGCCGCGACAATCAGCCCCAGCATTTT.

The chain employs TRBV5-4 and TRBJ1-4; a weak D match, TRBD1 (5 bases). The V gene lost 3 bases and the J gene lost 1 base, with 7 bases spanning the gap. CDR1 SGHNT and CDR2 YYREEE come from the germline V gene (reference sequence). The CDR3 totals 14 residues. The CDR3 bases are TGTGCCAGCAGCTCGGGGGGAACTAATGAAAAACTGTTTTTT. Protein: CASSSGGTNEKLFF.

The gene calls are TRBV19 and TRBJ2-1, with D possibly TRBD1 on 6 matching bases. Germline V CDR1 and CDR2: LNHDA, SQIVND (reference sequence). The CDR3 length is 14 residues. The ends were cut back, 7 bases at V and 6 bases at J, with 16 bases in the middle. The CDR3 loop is CASIKGEWSNEQFF. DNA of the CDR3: TGTGCCAGTATCAAGGGGGAATGGAGCAATGAGCAGTTCTTC.

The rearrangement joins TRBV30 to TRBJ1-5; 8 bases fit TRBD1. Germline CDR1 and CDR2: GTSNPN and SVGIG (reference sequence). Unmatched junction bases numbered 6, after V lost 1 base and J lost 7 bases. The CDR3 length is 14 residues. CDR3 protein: CAWSEVRGRQPQHF. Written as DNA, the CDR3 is TGTGCCTGGAGTGAAGTCAGGGGGCGACAGCCCCAGCATTTT.

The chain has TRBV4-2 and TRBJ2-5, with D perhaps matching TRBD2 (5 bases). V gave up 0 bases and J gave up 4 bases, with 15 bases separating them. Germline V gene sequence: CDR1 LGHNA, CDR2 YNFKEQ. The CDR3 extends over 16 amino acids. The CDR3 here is CASSQDPVVRGETQYF. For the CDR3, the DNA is TGTGCCAGCAGCCAAGACCCGGTGGTCCGGGGAGAGACCCAGTACTTC.

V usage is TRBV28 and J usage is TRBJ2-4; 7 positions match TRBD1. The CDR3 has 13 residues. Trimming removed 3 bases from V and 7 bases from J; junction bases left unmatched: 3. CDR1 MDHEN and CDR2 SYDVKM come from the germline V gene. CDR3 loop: CASSFTGANIQYF. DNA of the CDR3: TGTGCCAGCAGTTTTACAGGGGCGAACATTCAGTACTTC.

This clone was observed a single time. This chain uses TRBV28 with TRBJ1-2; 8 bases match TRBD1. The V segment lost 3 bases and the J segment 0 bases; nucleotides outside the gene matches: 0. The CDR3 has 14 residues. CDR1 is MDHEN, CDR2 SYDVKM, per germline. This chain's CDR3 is CASSLTGANYGYTF. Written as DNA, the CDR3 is TGTGCCAGCAGTTTGACAGGGGCTAACTATGGCTACACCTTC.

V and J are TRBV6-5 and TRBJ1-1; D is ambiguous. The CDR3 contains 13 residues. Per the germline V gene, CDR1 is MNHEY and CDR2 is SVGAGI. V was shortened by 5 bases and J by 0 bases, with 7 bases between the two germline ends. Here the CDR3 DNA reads TGTGCCAGCAGTCTCCTCTTGAACACTGAAGCTTTCTTT. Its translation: CASSLLLNTEAFF.

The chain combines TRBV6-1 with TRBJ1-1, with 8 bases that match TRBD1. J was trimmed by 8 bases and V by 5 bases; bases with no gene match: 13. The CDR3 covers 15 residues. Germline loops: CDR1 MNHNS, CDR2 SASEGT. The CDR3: CASSIYLQGAEEAFF. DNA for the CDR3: TGTGCCAGCAGTATATACCTTCAGGGGGCCGAGGAAGCTTTCTTT.

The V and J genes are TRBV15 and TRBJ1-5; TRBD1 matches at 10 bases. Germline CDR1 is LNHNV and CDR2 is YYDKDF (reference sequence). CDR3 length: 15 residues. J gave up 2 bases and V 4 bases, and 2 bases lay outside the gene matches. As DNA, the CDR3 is TGTGCCACCAGCATGGACAGGGGGGGCAATCAGCCCCAGCATTTT. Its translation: CATSMDRGGNQPQHF.

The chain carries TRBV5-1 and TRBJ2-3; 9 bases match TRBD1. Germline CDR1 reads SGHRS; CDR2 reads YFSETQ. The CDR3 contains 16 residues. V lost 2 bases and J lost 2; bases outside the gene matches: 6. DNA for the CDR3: TGCGCCAGCAGCTTCACAGGGGGCGCGTCCACAGATACGCAGTATTTT. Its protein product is CASSFTGGASTDTQYF.

DNA for the CDR3: TGTGCCATCAGTAAGACTTCCGGGACAGGGTCCTACAATGAGCAGTTCTTC. It yields the protein CAISKTSGTGSYNEQFF. The chain combines TRBV10-3 with TRBJ2-1; 9 bases are a match to TRBD1. CDR3 length equals 17 residues. Germline lookup yields CDR1 ENHRY and CDR2 SYGVKD. The ends lost 5 bases at V and 1 base at J; junction bases unmatched: 9.

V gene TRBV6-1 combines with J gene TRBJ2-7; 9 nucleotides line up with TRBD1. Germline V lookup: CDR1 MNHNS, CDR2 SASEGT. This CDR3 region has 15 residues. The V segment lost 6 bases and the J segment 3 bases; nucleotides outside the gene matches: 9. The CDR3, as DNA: TGTGCCAGCAGCCGCCCGGGACAGGGCTTCTACGAGCAGTACTTC. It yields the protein CASSRPGQGFYEQYF.

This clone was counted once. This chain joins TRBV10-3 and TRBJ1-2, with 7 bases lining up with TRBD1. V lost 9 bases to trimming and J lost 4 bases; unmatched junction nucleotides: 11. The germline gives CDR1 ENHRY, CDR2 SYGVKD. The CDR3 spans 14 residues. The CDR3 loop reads CAITGATGSYGYTF. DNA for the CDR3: TGTGCCATAACAGGGGCCACGGGGTCCTATGGCTACACCTTC.

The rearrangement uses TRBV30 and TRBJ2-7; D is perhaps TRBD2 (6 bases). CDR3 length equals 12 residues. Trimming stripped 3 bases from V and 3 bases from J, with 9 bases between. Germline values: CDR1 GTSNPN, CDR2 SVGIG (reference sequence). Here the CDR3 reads CAWRGGGYEQYF. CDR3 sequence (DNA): TGTGCCTGGAGGGGGGGTGGCTACGAGCAGTACTTC. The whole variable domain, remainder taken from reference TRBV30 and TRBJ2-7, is SQTIHQWPATLVQPVGSPLSLECTVEGTSNPNLYWYRQAAGRGLQLLFYSVGIGQISSEVPQNLSASRPQDRQFILSSKKLLLSDSGFYLCAWRGGGYEQYFGPGTRLTVT.

As DNA, the CDR3 is TGTGCCAGCTCACCAAGACAAGAAGAGACCCAGTACTTC. This codes for CASSPRQEETQYF. The chain joins TRBV18 to TRBJ2-5; D ambiguous. Looked up from germline, CDR1 is KGHSH and CDR2 is LQKENI. The CDR3 spans 13 residues. Between the trimmed V and J ends, which lost 2 bases and 3 bases, there was a span of 7 bases.

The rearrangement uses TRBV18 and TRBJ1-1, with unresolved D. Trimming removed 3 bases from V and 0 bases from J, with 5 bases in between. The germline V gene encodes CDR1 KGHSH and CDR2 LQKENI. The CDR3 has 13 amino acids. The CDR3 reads CASSPTVNTEAFF. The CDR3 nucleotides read TGTGCCAGCTCACCTACAGTGAACACTGAAGCTTTCTTT.